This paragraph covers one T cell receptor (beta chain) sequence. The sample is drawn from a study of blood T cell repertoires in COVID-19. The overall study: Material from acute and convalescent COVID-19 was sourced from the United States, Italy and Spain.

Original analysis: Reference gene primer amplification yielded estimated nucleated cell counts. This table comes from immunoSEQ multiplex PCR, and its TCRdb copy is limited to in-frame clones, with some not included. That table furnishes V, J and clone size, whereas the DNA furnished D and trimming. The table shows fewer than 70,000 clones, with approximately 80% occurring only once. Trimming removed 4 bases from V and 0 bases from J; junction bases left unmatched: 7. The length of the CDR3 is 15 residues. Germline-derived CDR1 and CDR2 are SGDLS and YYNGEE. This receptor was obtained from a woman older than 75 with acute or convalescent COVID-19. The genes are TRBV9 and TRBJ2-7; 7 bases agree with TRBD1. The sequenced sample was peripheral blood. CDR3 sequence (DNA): TGTGCCAGCAGCCCCACCGGGACAGACTCCTACGAGCAGTACTTC. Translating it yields CASSPTGTDSYEQYF.